These 9 T cell receptor beta chains were all obtained from the same sample, sequenced in a study of cytomegalovirus exposure and HLA in healthy donors. A multiplex PCR was run with 60 Vbeta primers and 13 Jbeta primers. Measured with immunoSEQ multiplex PCR; TCRdb has only the in-frame clones, and not every one. The sample includes over 95,000 clones, roughly 80% of them seen just once. Material for sequencing was PBMCs. The receptors derive from a female donor in good health and CMV-seronegative.

This clone showed up just once. The rearrangement links TRBV7-3 to TRBJ2-5; 10 bases fit TRBD2. Trimming cost V 2 bases and J 1 base; bases outside gene matches: 1. The CDR3 spans 15 residues. Germline CDR1 reads SGHTA; CDR2 reads FQGTGA. CDR3 sequence (DNA): TGTGCCAGCAGCTTATCTAGCGGGGGCCAAGAGACCCAGTACTTC. This sequence encodes CASSLSSGGQETQYF.

The chain recombines TRBV5-6 with TRBJ2-7; D is uncertain. Germline V lookup: CDR1 SGHDT, CDR2 YYEEEE. V shed 1 base and J shed 3 bases, with 8 bases lying between them. This CDR3 is 13 amino acids long. The CDR3 is CASSLTTDYEQYF. CDR3 bases: TGTGCCAGCAGCTTGACAACAGACTACGAGCAGTACTTC.

This clone has a handful of counts. This chain uses TRBV4-1 with TRBJ1-1; D is undetermined. Germline lookup yields CDR1 MGHRA and CDR2 YSYEKL. Trimming removed 5 bases from V and 1 base from J, with 11 bases in between. The CDR3 loop spans 14 amino acids. The CDR3 region has the DNA TGCGCCAGCAGCGGTACAGTGACGAACACTGAAGCTTTCTTT. Its translation: CASSGTVTNTEAFF.

This chain joins TRBV29-1 and TRBJ2-5, with 10 bases lining up with TRBD1. Looked up from germline, CDR1 is SQVTM and CDR2 is ANQGSEA. The V gene end was trimmed by 2 bases and the J gene end by 5 bases; junction bases not matched to a gene: 8. This CDR3 is built from 15 residues. Here the CDR3 reads CSVEIVDRGQETQYF. CDR3 nucleotides: TGCAGCGTTGAAATTGTTGACAGGGGGCAGGAGACCCAGTACTTC.

V gene TRBV15 combines with J gene TRBJ2-1; 8 positions agree with TRBD1. Trimming cost V 5 bases and J 1 base; bases outside gene matches: 16. In germline, CDR1 is LNHNV, CDR2 YYDKDF (reference sequence). The CDR3 has 19 amino acids. Here the CDR3 reads CATSSSLRAGGRSYNEQFF. Written as DNA, the CDR3 is TGTGCCACCAGCTCTAGTCTTCGAGCAGGGGGCAGATCCTACAATGAGCAGTTCTTC.

Of note for this clone: One junction end disagrees with the germline gene, perhaps due to a read error. The CDR3 sequence: CASSLGTGKETQYF. CDR3 DNA: TGTGCTAGCAGCCTAGGTACGGGGAAAGAGACCCAGTACTTC. J is TRBJ2-5 and V is TRBV7-7; D perhaps matches TRBD2 (5 bases). The CDR3 covers 14 residues. The germline CDR1 and CDR2 sequences are SSHAT and FNYEAQ (reference sequence).

This chain links TRBV5-4 with TRBJ1-1, with D unresolved. The CDR3 loop spans 13 amino acids. Germline values: CDR1 SGHNT, CDR2 YYREEE (reference sequence). The V end lost 0 bases, the J end lost 1 base, and 4 bases lay between the germline ends. CDR3 nucleotides: TGTGCCAGCAGCTTGGGGGCGAACACTGAAGCTTTCTTT. This sequence encodes CASSLGANTEAFF.

This clone was observed a single time. The chain is built from TRBV4-1 and TRBJ2-1; tentatively, D is TRBD2 (6 bases). Trimming took 3 bases from V and 0 from J, leaving 12 bases between them. This CDR3 spans 16 amino acids. Germline V gives CDR1 MGHRA, CDR2 YSYEKL. The CDR3 loop is CASSHGDGSSYNEQFF. CDR3 in DNA: TGCGCCAGCAGCCATGGGGACGGGAGCTCCTACAATGAGCAGTTCTTC.

DNA of the CDR3: TGCAGCGTGGACAGGCTTTCTGGGGCCAACGTCCTGACTTTC. Encoded protein: CSVDRLSGANVLTF. The V gene is TRBV29-1, the J gene TRBJ2-6; 7 positions match TRBD1. The J segment lost 1 base and the V segment lost 6 bases, leaving 3 bases of the junction unmatched. Germline lookup yields CDR1 SQVTM and CDR2 ANQGSEA. The CDR3 runs 14 residues.